A single sample gave rise to the 18 T cell receptor beta chains below, sequenced in a study of molecular identifiers for immune sequencing clone quantification. TCRdb itself ran the PCR reads through MiXCR, one entry per CDR3 protein. There are about 630,000 distinct CDR3 sequences in the sample; less than 30% occur only once, and 0.78% lies in the top ten. What was sequenced was naive CD8+ T cells from blood, with Jurkat cell RNA spiked in. Subset of the sample: FACS-sorted CD8+CD4-CCR7+CD45RA+ naive T cells. These receptors all come from a human donor in good health. Some libraries in this study had Jurkat cell RNA spiked in.

There are many counts of this clonotype. The gene calls are TRBV4-2 and TRBJ2-5; D perhaps matches TRBD2 (5 bases). Between the trimmed V and J ends, which lost 0 bases and 5 bases, there was a span of 19 bases. Germline CDR1 LGHNA, CDR2 YNFKEQ. This CDR3 is built from 17 residues. CDR3 in amino acids: CASSQDLSKASGETQYF. CDR3 bases: TGTGCCAGCAGCCAAGACCTTAGTAAAGCTTCGGGGGAGACCCAGTACTTC.

This chain connects TRBV6-5 to TRBJ2-2; D is perhaps TRBD1 (6 bases). V was cut by 5 bases and J by 3 bases, with 25 bases left in between. The CDR3 is 19 amino acids. CDR1 and CDR2 (germline): MNHEY, SVGAGI. CDR3 nucleotides: TGTGCCAGCAGTCAACGTCGGACAGCCTACCTCGGGGACACCGGGGAGCTGTTTTTT. Encoded protein: CASSQRRTAYLGDTGELFF.

Remarks on this clonotype: The junction and the germline gene differ at one end; a read error may be behind it. V is TRBV12-3 or TRBV12-4 and J is TRBJ2-3, with D perhaps TRBD1 or TRBD2 (6 bases each). This CDR3 is built from 20 residues. CDR3 sequence: CASSIPTGSLSRGLTATQYF. The DNA for the CDR3 is TGTGCCAGCAGCATCCCAACAGGGTCTCTAAGTCGGGGGCTCACAGCTACGCAGTATTTT.

The chain employs TRBV29-1 and TRBJ2-1; D not certain. Germline CDR1 and CDR2: SQVTM and ANQGSEA. The CDR3 runs to 16 residues. V was pared by 2 bases and J by 5 bases, with 19 bases between. The chain's CDR3 is CSVEKGGMIRDNEQFF. In nucleotides, the CDR3 is TGCAGCGTTGAAAAAGGCGGCATGATTCGGGACAATGAGCAGTTCTTC.

This clonotype appeared many times. The V gene is TRBV7-9, the J gene TRBJ2-7; 9 bases are shared with TRBD1. This CDR3 has 14 amino acids. The V gene end was trimmed by 5 bases and the J gene end by 2 bases; junction bases not matched to a gene: 4. The V gene's germline CDR1 is SEHNR and CDR2 FQNEAQ (reference sequence). CDR3 coding DNA: TGTGCCAGCAGCCGAGGACAGGGGCCCTACGAGCAGTACTTC. Its protein is CASSRGQGPYEQYF.

This clonotype was seen a few times. An end of the junction does not agree with germline; a read error may underlie this. The CDR3 DNA sequence: TGTGCCAGCAGCTCAGGACTAGCGGGGGTTGCCGGGGAGCTGTTTTTT. Its translation: CASSSGLAGVAGELFF. The genes are TRBV5-3 and TRBJ2-2; 13 positions agree with TRBD2. TRBV5-3 belongs to the ORF category, with a function that is uncertain. CDR3 length: 16 residues.

This clonotype was observed a few times. The rearrangement joins TRBV20-1 to TRBJ2-7; TRBD2 matches 14 bases. The CDR3 contains 16 residues. V trimming: 5 bases; J trimming: 2 bases; junction bases outside the gene matches: 8. Germline loops: CDR1 DFQATT, CDR2 SNEGSKA (reference sequence). The CDR3 loop reads CSAPGLAGEYPYEQYF. CDR3 nucleotide sequence: TGCAGTGCTCCGGGACTAGCGGGAGAATACCCCTACGAGCAGTACTTC.

This clonotype has a handful of counts. This rearrangement joins TRBV14 to TRBJ1-1; D not resolved. This CDR3 has 14 amino acids. V lost 1 base to trimming and J lost 2 bases, with 8 bases between them. CDR1 and CDR2 from the germline V gene are SGHDN and FVKESK. DNA for the CDR3: TGTGCCAGCAGCCAAGGGCCAGAAAACACTGAAGCTTTCTTT. It specifies CASSQGPENTEAFF.

The chain combines TRBV6-5 with TRBJ1-3; 7 bases match TRBD1. Trimming cost V 2 bases and J 2 bases; bases outside gene matches: 12. This CDR3 has 18 amino acids. Germline V gene data show CDR1 as MNHEY and CDR2 as SVGAGI. The CDR3 region has the DNA TGTGCCAGCAGTTACGGGCAGGGGGATCTTTTCCCTGGAAACACCATATATTTT. Protein product: CASSYGQGDLFPGNTIYF.

In its sample, this clonotype was seen many times. The chain recombines TRBV7-2 with TRBJ2-5; no clear D gene. Germline CDR1 is SGHTA and CDR2 is FQGNSA. The CDR3 is 16 residues long. V shed 2 bases and J shed 0 bases, with 13 bases lying between them. The CDR3 region is CASSLRVGRHQETQYF. The CDR3 DNA reads TGTGCCAGCAGCTTAAGAGTGGGCAGGCACCAAGAGACCCAGTACTTC.

This clonotype was counted ten times or more. This rearrangement joins TRBV2 to TRBJ2-6; D is possibly TRBD1 (6 bases). This CDR3 contains 16 residues. CDR1 and CDR2 from the germline V gene are SNHLY and FYNNEI. The V gene lost 8 bases and the J gene lost 0 bases, with 14 bases spanning the gap. CDR3 sequence (DNA): TGTGCCAGCGCTGGCACAGGGTACTCTGGGGCCAACGTCCTGACTTTC. It specifies CASAGTGYSGANVLTF.

This clonotype has a handful of counts. The V call is TRBV12-3 or TRBV12-4, the J call TRBJ1-1; possibly TRBD1 for D (5 bases). This CDR3 region has 15 residues. V was trimmed by 2 bases and J by 5 bases, leaving 15 bases between them. The CDR3 nucleotides read TGTGCCAGCAGTTTAACGTCGAGGGGCGGAACTGAAGCTTTCTTT. This encodes CASSLTSRGGTEAFF.

This chain links TRBV5-5 with TRBJ2-3; weak D call: TRBD2 (6 bases). The germline V gene has CDR1 SGHKS and CDR2 YYEKEE (reference sequence). The V gene lost 4 bases and the J gene lost 1 base, with 10 bases spanning the gap. The CDR3 totals 14 residues. This chain's CDR3 is CASSAGLRTDTQYF. CDR3 nucleotides: TGTGCCAGCAGCGCGGGACTGCGCACAGATACGCAGTATTTT.

Points on this clonotype: Likely a read error: the CDR3 ends without its conserved phenylalanine or tryptophan. This chain uses TRBV5-3 with TRBJ2-2, with 9 bases fitting TRBD1. TRBV5-3 is an ORF; its function is uncertain. The CDR3 totals 16 residues. V was clipped by 8 bases and J by 1 base; unmatched bases: 9. The CDR3 is CASSQGTGRNTGELFS. The DNA of the CDR3 is TGTGCCAGCAGTCAGGGGACAGGGCGGAACACCGGGGAGCTGTTTTCT.

This clonotype was counted many times. The chain joins TRBV24-1 to TRBJ1-1, with 8 bases lining up with TRBD1. The CDR3 contains 12 residues. J gave up 12 bases and V 4 bases, and 6 bases lay outside the gene matches. Germline loops: CDR1 KGHDR, CDR2 SFDVKD. The CDR3 DNA is TGTGCCACCAGTGACGGGACAGGTCTACCTTTCTTT. It specifies CATSDGTGLPFF.

This chain joins TRBV7-9 and TRBJ1-1, with a tentative D call TRBD1 (5 bases). The CDR3 extends over 13 amino acids. Per the germline V gene, CDR1 is SEHNR and CDR2 is FQNEAQ (reference sequence). Trimming took 2 bases from V and 7 from J, leaving 11 bases between them. CDR3 in amino acids: CASSLYGGGEAFF. In nucleotides, the CDR3 is TGTGCCAGCAGCTTATATGGTGGGGGTGAAGCTTTCTTT.

This clonotype was picked up a small number of times. The rearrangement uses TRBV27 and TRBJ1-5; D not resolved. Deletions cut 6 bases from V and 6 bases from J, with 12 bases between. Germline V CDR1 and CDR2: MNHEY, SMNVEV (reference sequence). CDR3 length equals 13 residues. The CDR3 nucleotides are TGTGCCAGCAGCTACAATTTAGGTCAGCCCCAGCATTTT. It yields the protein CASSYNLGQPQHF.

In this sample, this clonotype turned up many times. The chain uses TRBV7-9 and TRBJ1-6; unclear D gene. Per germline, CDR1 SEHNR and CDR2 FQNEAQ (reference sequence). V was shortened by 5 bases and J by 7 bases, with 12 bases between the two germline ends. The CDR3 is 14 amino acids. DNA of the CDR3: TGTGCCAGCAGCACCACCTTCACGAATTCACCCCTCCACTTT. This gives the protein CASSTTFTNSPLHF. The complete variable domain, with remaining parts taken from reference TRBV7-9 and TRBJ1-6, reads DTGVSQNPRHKITKRGQNVTFRCDPISEHNRLYWYRQTLGQGPEFLTYFQNEAQLEKSRLLSDRFSAERPKGSFSTLEIQRTEQGDSAMYLCASSTTFTNSPLHFGNGTRLTVT.